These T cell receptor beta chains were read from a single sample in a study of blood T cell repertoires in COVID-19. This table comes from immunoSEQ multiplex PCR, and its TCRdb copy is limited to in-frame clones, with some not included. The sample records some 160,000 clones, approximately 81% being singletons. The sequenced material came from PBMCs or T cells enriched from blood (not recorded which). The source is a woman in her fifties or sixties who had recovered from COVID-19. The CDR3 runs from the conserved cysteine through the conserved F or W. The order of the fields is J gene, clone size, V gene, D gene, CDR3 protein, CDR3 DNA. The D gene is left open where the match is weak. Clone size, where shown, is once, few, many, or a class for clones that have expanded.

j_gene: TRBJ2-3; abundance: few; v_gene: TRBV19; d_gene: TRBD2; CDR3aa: CASSIVPAGATDTQYF; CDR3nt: TGTGCCAGTAGTATAGTGCCAGCGGGAGCCACAGATACGCAGTATTTT
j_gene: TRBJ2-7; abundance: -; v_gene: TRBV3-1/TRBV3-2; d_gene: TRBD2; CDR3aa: CASSQDSREGTYEQYF; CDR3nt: TGTGCCAGCAGCCAAGATTCCCGGGAGGGAACCTACGAGCAGTACTTC
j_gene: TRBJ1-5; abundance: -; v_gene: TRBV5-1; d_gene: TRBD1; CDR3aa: CASSADRGSQPQHF; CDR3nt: TGCGCCAGCAGCGCCGACAGGGGATCCCAGCCCCAGCATTTT
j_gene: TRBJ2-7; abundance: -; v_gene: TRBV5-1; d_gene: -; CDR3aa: CASSSGTRSYEQYF; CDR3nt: TGCGCCAGCAGCTCTGGGACAAGGAGCTACGAGCAGTACTTC
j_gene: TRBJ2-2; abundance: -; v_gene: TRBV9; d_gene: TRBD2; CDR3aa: CASTAGAGELFF; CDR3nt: TGTGCCAGCACCGCGGGGGCCGGGGAGCTGTTTTTT
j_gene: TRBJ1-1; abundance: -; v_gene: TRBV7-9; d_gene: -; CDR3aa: CASSLDQASNTEAFF; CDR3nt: TGTGCCAGCAGCTTAGACCAGGCTTCGAACACTGAAGCTTTCTTT
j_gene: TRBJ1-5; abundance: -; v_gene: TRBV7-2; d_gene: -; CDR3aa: CASSLETALSGQPQHF; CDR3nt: TGTGCCAGCAGCTTAGAGACAGCGCTATCCGGTCAGCCCCAGCATTTT
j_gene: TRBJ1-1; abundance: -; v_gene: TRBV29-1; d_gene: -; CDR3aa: CSVEMYGNTEAFF; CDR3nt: TGCAGCGTTGAAATGTACGGGAACACTGAAGCTTTCTTT
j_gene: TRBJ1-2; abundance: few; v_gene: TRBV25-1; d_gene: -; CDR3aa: CASTSYDSANYGYTF; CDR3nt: TGTGCCAGCACCTCATACGACAGCGCTAACTATGGCTACACCTTC
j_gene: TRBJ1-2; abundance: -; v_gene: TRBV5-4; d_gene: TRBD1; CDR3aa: CASSQSQGAYGYTF; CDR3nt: TGTGCCAGCAGCCAATCTCAGGGGGCCTATGGCTACACCTTC
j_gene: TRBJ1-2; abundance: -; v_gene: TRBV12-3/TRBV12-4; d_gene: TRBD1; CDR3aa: CASRRDRAGGYTF; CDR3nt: TGTGCCAGCAGACGTGACAGGGCCGGCGGCTACACCTTC
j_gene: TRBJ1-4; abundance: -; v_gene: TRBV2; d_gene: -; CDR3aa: CASRAEGGEKLFF; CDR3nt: TGTGCCAGCAGGGCAGAAGGGGGTGAAAAACTGTTTTTT
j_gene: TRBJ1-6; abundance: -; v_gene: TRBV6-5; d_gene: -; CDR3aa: CASSYVGPTYSPLHF; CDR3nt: TGTGCCAGCAGTTACGTTGGTCCTACCTATTCACCCCTCCACTTT
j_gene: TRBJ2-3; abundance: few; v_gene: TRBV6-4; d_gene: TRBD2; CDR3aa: CASSDSILAGSDTQYF; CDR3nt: TGTGCCAGCAGTGACTCGATCCTAGCGGGAAGCGATACGCAGTATTTT
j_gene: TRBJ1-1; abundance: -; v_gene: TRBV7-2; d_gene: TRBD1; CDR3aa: CASSMTGGDTEAFF; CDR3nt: TGTGCCAGCAGTATGACAGGGGGAGACACTGAAGCTTTCTTT
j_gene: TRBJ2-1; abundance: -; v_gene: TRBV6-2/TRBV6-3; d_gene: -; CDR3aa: CASSYSGGEQFF; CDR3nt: TGTGCCAGCAGTTACTCAGGAGGCGAGCAGTTCTTC
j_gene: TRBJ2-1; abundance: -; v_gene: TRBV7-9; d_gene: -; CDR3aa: CASSFLVELGGHWVF; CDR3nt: TGTGCCAGCAGCTTTTTGGTTGAGTTGGGTGGGCACTGGGTCTTC
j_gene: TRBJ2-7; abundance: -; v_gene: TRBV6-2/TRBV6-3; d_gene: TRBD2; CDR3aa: CASSFPGGDEQYF; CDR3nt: TGTGCCAGCAGTTTCCCCGGGGGGGACGAGCAGTACTTC
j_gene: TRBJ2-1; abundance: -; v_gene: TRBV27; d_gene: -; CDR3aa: CASSPKAWRGPHNEQFF; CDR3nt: TGTGCCAGCAGTCCAAAAGCGTGGCGGGGCCCCCACAATGAGCAGTTCTTC
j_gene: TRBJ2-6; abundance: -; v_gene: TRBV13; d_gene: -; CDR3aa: CASSLVGAGANVLTF; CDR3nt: TGTGCCAGCAGCTTAGTGGGCGCTGGGGCCAACGTCCTGACTTTC
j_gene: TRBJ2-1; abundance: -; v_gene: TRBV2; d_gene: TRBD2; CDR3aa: CASSEAHSGGSWGEQFF; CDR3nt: TGTGCCAGCAGTGAAGCGCATAGCGGGGGATCCTGGGGTGAGCAGTTCTTC
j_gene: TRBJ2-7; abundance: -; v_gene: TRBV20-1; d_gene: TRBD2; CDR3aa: CSASRFSGSYEQYF; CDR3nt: TGCAGTGCTAGTCGGTTTAGCGGGAGCTACGAGCAGTACTTC
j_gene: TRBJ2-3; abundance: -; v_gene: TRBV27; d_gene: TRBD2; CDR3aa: CASSPYVGFSGGATDTQYF; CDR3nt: TGTGCCAGCAGTCCTTACGTCGGTTTTAGCGGGGGGGCCACAGATACGCAGTATTTT
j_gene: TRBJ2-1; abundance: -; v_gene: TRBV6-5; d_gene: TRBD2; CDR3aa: CASSYRGRAVEQFF; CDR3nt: TGTGCCAGCAGTTACCGAGGGAGGGCCGTCGAGCAGTTCTTC
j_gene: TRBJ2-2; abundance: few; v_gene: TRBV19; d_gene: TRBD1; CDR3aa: CASSIERPGQGGTGELFF; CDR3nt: TGTGCCAGTAGTATTGAGCGGCCGGGACAGGGCGGCACCGGGGAGCTGTTTTTT
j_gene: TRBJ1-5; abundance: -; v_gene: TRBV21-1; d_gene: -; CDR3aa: CASSNEGTGSQPQHF; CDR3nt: TGTGCCAGCAGCAACGAGGGAACAGGGAGTCAGCCCCAGCATTTT
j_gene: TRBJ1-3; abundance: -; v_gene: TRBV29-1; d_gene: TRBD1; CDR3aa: CSVADRVEPGNTIYF; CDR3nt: TGCAGCGTTGCTGACAGGGTGGAACCTGGAAACACCATATATTTT
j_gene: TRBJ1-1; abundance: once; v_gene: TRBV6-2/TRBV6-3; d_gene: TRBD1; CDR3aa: CASSKLRTGTANTEAFF; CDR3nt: TGTGCCAGCAGCAAACTAAGAACCGGGACAGCGAACACTGAAGCTTTCTTT
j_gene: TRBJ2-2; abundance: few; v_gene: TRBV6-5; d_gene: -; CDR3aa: CASRRPLERGELFF; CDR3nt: TGTGCCAGCCGTCGCCCACTAGAGAGGGGGGAGCTGTTTTTT
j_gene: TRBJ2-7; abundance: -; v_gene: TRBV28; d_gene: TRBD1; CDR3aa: CASSPRTGGIYEQYF; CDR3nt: TGTGCCAGCAGTCCACGGACAGGGGGAATCTACGAGCAGTACTTC
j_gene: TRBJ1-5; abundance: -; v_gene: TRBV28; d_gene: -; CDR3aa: CASSNQETRSNQPQHF; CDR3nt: TGTGCCAGCAGTAACCAGGAAACAAGAAGCAATCAGCCCCAGCATTTT
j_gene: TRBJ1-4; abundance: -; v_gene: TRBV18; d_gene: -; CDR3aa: CASSLDSAVYEKLFF; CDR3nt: TGTGCCAGCTCACTTGACAGTGCGGTCTATGAAAAACTGTTTTTT
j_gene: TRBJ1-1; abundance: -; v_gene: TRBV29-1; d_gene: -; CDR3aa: CSFKTQDMNTEAFF; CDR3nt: TGCAGCTTCAAAACACAGGACATGAACACTGAAGCTTTCTTT
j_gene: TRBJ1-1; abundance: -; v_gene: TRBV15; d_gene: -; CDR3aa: CATSRLLNTEAFF; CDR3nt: TGTGCCACCAGCAGACTACTGAACACTGAAGCTTTCTTT
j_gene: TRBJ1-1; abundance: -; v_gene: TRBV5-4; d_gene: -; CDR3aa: CASTSPGRLTEAFF; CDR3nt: TGTGCCAGCACGAGCCCGGGTCGTCTTACTGAAGCTTTCTTT
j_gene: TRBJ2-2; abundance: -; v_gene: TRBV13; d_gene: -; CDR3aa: CASSLRSRGKSGELFF; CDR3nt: TGTGCCAGCAGCTTACGGTCTCGCGGGAAGAGTGGGGAGCTGTTTTTT
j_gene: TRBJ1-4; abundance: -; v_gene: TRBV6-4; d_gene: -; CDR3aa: CASSDRVLLRPGNEKLFF; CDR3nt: TGTGCCAGCAGTGACCGGGTGTTATTAAGACCTGGTAATGAAAAACTGTTTTTT
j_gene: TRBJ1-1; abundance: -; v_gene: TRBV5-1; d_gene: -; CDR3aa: CASRGRAIATEAFF; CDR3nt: TGCGCCAGCAGGGGCAGGGCAATCGCCACTGAAGCTTTCTTT
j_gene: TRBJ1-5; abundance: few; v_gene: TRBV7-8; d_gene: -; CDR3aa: CASSPRGGQPQHF; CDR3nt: TGTGCCAGCAGCCCAAGGGGGGGTCAGCCCCAGCATTTT
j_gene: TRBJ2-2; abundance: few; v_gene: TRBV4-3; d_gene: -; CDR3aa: CASSQDFGRDGELFF; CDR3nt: TGCGCCAGCAGCCAAGATTTCGGGAGAGACGGGGAGCTGTTTTTT
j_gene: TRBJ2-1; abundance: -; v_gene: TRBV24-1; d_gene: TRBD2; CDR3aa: CATSDPGLPHNEQFF; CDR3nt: TGTGCCACCAGTGACCCGGGACTACCTCACAATGAGCAGTTCTTC
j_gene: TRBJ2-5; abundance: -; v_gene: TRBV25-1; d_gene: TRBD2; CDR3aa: CASSRVGGETQYF; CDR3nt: TGTGCCAGCAGTCGCGTGGGAGGGGAGACCCAGTACTTC
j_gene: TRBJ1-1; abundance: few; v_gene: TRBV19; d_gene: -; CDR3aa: CASSTQQVMNTEAFF; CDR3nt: TGTGCCAGTAGTACCCAGCAGGTAATGAACACTGAAGCTTTCTTT
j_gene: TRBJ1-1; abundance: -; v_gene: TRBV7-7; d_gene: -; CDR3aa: CASSQGQNTEAFF; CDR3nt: TGTGCTAGCAGCCAAGGACAGAACACTGAAGCTTTCTTT
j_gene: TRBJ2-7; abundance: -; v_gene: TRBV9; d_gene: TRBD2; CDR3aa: CASSVGTSGIPYEQYF; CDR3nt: TGTGCCAGCAGCGTCGGGACTAGCGGGATCCCCTACGAGCAGTACTTC
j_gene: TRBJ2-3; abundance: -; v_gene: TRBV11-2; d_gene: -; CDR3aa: CASSLGGNTQYF; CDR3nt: TGTGCCAGCAGCTTGGGGGGAAATACGCAGTATTTT
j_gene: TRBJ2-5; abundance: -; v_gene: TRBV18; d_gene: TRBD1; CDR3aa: CASSLKGQGLGETQYF; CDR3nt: TGTGCCAGCTCACTGAAGGGACAGGGTCTAGGAGAGACCCAGTACTTC
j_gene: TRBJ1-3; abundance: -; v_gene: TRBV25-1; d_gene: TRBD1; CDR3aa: CASSEFDPQGAADTIYF; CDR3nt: TGTGCCAGCAGTGAGTTCGATCCACAGGGGGCGGCGGACACCATATATTTT
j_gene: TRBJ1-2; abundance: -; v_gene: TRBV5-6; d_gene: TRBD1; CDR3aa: CASSHTRQGRGYTF; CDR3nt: TGTGCCAGCAGCCACACGAGACAGGGCAGGGGCTACACCTTC
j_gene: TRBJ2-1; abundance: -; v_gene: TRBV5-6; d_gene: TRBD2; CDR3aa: CASSLWSLAAYNEQFF; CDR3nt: TGTGCCAGCAGCTTGTGGTCACTAGCGGCCTACAATGAGCAGTTCTTC
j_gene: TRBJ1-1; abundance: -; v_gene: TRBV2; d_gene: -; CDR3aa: CARGSHTEAFF; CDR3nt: TGTGCCAGAGGTAGCCACACTGAAGCTTTCTTT
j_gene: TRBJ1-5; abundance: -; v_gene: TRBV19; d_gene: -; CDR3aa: CASRISRGSGQPQHF; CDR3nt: TGTGCCAGTAGAATCAGCAGGGGATCAGGTCAGCCCCAGCATTTT
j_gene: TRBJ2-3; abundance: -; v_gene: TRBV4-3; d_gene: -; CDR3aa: CASSRATGWRDTQYF; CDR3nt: TGCGCCAGCAGCCGGGCTACAGGGTGGAGAGATACGCAGTATTTT
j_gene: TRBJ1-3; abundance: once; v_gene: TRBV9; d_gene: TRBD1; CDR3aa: CASSVVGSTGRTGNTIYF; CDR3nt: TGTGCCAGCAGCGTAGTAGGTTCGACAGGGCGGACTGGAAACACCATATATTTT
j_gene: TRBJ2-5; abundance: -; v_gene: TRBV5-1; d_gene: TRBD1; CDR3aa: CASSLERQGALVLETQYF; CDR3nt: TGCGCCAGCAGCTTGGAACGACAGGGGGCGTTGGTCTTAGAGACCCAGTACTTC
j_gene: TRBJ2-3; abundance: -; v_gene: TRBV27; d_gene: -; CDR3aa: CASSLRRTTDTQYF; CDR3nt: TGTGCCAGCAGTTTACGGAGGACCACAGATACGCAGTATTTT
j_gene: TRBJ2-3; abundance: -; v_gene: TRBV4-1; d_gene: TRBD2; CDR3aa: CASSQSGLEVTDTQYF; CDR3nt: TGCGCCAGCAGCCAATCAGGACTAGAGGTTACAGATACGCAGTATTTT
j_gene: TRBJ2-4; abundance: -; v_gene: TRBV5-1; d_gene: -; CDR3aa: CASSLDQFQYF; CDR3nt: TGCGCCAGCAGCTTGGATCAGTTCCAGTACTTC
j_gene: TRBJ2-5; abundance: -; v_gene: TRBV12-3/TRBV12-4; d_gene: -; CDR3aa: CASSFRSGETQYF; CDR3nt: TGTGCCAGCAGTTTTAGAAGCGGAGAGACCCAGTACTTC